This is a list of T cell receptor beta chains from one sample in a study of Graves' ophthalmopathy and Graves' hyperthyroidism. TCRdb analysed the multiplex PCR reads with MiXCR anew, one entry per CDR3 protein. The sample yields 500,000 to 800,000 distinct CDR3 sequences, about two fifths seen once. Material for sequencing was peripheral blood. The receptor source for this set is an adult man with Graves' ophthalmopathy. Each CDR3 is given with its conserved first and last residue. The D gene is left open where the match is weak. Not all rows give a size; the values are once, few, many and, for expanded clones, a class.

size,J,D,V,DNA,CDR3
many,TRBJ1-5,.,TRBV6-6,TGTGCCAGCAGTTACGGAGGGCTGGAATGGGAGGGCAATCAGCCCCAGCATTTT,CASSYGGLEWEGNQPQHF
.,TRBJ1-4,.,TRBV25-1,TGTGCCAGCAGCGTTGGGGTGGGATTTGGAGAAAAACTGTTTTTT,CASSVGVGFGEKLFF
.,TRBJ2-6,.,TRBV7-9,TGTGCCAGCAGCGGGCGGGGAGTCCCTGGGGCCAACGTCCTGACTTTC,CASSGRGVPGANVLTF
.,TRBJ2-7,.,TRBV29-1,TGCAGCAGTTACTCGGCTGACTACGAGCAGTACTTC,CSSYSADYEQYF
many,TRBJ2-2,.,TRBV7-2,TGTGCCAGCAGCGGCGGGGCCCTATTCTCCGGGGAGCTGTTTTTT,CASSGGALFSGELFF
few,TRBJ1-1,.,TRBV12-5,TGTGCTAGTGGCCGTGGGGAATGGACAACTGAAGCTTTCTTT,CASGRGEWTTEAFF
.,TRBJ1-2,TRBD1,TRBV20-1,TGCAGTGCTCCCGGACAGGGGGCGCGTGGCTACACCTTC,CSAPGQGARGYTF
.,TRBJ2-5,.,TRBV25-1,TGTGCCAGCAGTGAATCCGACGTAGGGGAGACCCAGTACTTC,CASSESDVGETQYF
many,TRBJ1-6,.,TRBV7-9,TGTGCCAGCAGCAACGACGGAGATAATTCACCCCTCCACTTT,CASSNDGDNSPLHF
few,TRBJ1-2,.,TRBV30,TGTGCCTACACAACCTACTATGGCTACACCTTC,CAYTTYYGYTF
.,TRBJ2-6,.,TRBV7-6,TGTGCCAGCAGCCGGTTAGCGTCCCGACAGCCTGGGGCCAACGTCCTGACTTTC,CASSRLASRQPGANVLTF
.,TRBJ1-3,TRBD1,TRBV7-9,TGTGCCACTACGACAGGGAGCTCTGGGAACACCATATATTTT,CATTTGSSGNTIYF
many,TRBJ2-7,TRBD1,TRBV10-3,TGTGCCACCTCGGACAGGGGAGAACCCTACGAGCAGTACTTC,CATSDRGEPYEQYF
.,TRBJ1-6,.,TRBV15,TGTGCCACCAGCAGCCAAGCGGGACGGGGGAATTCACCCCTCCACTTT,CATSSQAGRGNSPLHF
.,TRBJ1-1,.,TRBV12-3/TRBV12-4,TGTGCCAGCAGCCCCCGTCAGATCATGAACACTGAAGCTTTCTTT,CASSPRQIMNTEAFF
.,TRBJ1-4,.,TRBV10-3,TGTGCCATCAGTGAATTTGGAGAAAAACTGTTTTTT,CAISEFGEKLFF
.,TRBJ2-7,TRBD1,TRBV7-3,TGCGCCAGCAGCCAAGATAACACAGGGGTCTACGAGCAGTACTTC,CASSQDNTGVYEQYF
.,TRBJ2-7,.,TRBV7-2,TGTGCCAGCAGCCCAACTACTAGAACCTACGAGCAGTACTTC,CASSPTTRTYEQYF
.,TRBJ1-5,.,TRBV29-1,TGCAGCGGACAGGGCAATCAGCCCCAGCATTTT,CSGQGNQPQHF
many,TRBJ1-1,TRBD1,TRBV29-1,TGCAGTGGACAGGGCGGGACTGAAGCTTTCTTT,CSGQGGTEAFF
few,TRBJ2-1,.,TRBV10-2,TGCGCCAGCAGTCTAGGCTCTGAGCAGTTCTTC,CASSLGSEQFF
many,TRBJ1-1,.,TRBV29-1,TGCAGCGTTGCCGCTACAGGGTACACTGAAGCTTTCTTT,CSVAATGYTEAFF
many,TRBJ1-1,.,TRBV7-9,TGTGCCAGCAGCTTGGGACCTTATGAAGCTTTCTTT,CASSLGPYEAFF